One sample yielded the 10 T cell receptor beta chains listed below, sequenced in a study of vaccination and CD4 T cells after COVID-19. No cognate antigen is known for these TCRs. Stated treatment: roughly 11-day PBMC culture with coronavirus spike peptide pools or control peptides (ViraFEST assay). The Oncomine TCR Beta short-read assay sequenced DNA from cultured CD4+ T cells. Each CDR3 protein gets one entry after TCRdb re-called the PCR reads with MiXCR. The data hold more than 13,000 distinct CDR3 sequences, with over 20% observed a single time. Sequencing input: cultured CD4+ T cells from blood. These receptors were collected from a human donor with COVID-19.

This rearrangement joins TRBV12-3 or TRBV12-4 to TRBJ1-6, with a possible D match to TRBD1 (5 bases). Trimming removed 2 bases at V and 10 bases at J, with 18 bases between. CDR3 size: 16 residues. DNA for the CDR3: TGTGCCAGCAGTTTATTGGGGCCCTCAACTTTATCACCCCTCCACTTT. Protein product: CASSLLGPSTLSPLHF.

The chain is built from TRBV24-1 and TRBJ2-7, with a possible D match to TRBD2 (5 bases). Trimming stripped 4 bases from V and 2 bases from J, with 14 bases between. The CDR3 has 15 residues. The germline V gene has CDR1 KGHDR and CDR2 SFDVKD. CDR3 coding DNA: TGTGCCACCAGTGACCGGGGAACGGATCCCTACGAGCAGTACTTC. Protein: CATSDRGTDPYEQYF.

This clonotype was seen a handful of times. The chain recombines TRBV28 with TRBJ1-6; 8 bases line up with TRBD1. The ends lost 7 bases at V and 0 bases at J; junction bases unmatched: 5. From germline, CDR1 is MDHEN and CDR2 SYDVKM. The CDR3 sequence is 16 residues long. This chain's CDR3 is CASTRTGSSYNSPLHF. As DNA, the CDR3 is TGTGCCAGCACTCGGACAGGGAGCTCCTATAATTCACCCCTCCACTTT.

Only a few counts were recorded for this clonotype. The CDR3 loop is CASSVTAIFTDTQYF. The CDR3 DNA reads as TGTGCCAGCAGCGTGACTGCGATCTTCACAGATACGCAGTATTTT. The V call is TRBV7-2, the J call TRBJ2-3; D uncertain. This CDR3 has 15 residues. V shed 5 bases and J shed 2 bases, with 14 bases lying between them. The germline V gene encodes CDR1 SGHTA and CDR2 FQGNSA.

The chain couples TRBV27 to TRBJ2-2; 11 bases are shared with TRBD1. With 7 bases clipped from V and 5 bases from J, the junction kept 12 bases outside the gene matches. The germline CDR1 and CDR2 sequences are MNHEY and SMNVEV (reference sequence). The CDR3 extends over 17 amino acids. CDR3 in amino acids: CASTRRPGQGGTGELFF. Here the CDR3 DNA reads TGTGCCAGCACCCGTCGACCGGGACAGGGGGGAACCGGGGAGCTGTTTTTT.

The CDR3 region is CASKFERGVRDEQFF. Written as DNA, the CDR3 is TGTGCCAGCAAATTTGAGCGGGGGGTCAGGGATGAGCAGTTCTTC. This rearrangement joins TRBV5-4 to TRBJ2-1, with 9 bases identical to TRBD2. Looked up from germline, CDR1 is SGHNT and CDR2 is YYREEE (reference sequence). CDR3 length: 15 residues. V was pared by 6 bases and J by 8 bases, with 12 bases of the junction left unmatched.

This clonotype has just a few counts. V usage is TRBV12-3 or TRBV12-4 and J usage is TRBJ2-2, with D possibly TRBD1 on 5 matching bases. The CDR3 length is 15 residues. The V end lost 5 bases, the J end lost 5 bases, and 15 bases lay between the germline ends. CDR3 nucleotides: TGTGCCAGCAGTGGATGGGGCCAGGGAACCGGGGAGCTGTTTTTT. As protein: CASSGWGQGTGELFF.

V gene TRBV6-1 combines with J gene TRBJ1-6; 7 bases match TRBD1. Germline lookup yields CDR1 MNHNS and CDR2 SASEGT. The CDR3 consists of 15 residues. V dropped 5 bases and J dropped 5; count of bases not matched to a gene: 6. The CDR3 region has the DNA TGTGCCAGCAGTCGAGGGACAGCAGATAATTCACCCCTCCACTTT. This translates into CASSRGTADNSPLHF.

The table lists this clonotype with a few counts. The rearrangement joins TRBV2 to TRBJ2-5; D remains unclear. The CDR3 contains 14 residues. Germline assignment: CDR1 SNHLY and CDR2 FYNNEI. Trimming took 6 bases from V and 3 from J, leaving 14 bases between them. Here the CDR3 DNA reads TGTGCCAGCAGCAATTTCCCCTGGGAAGAGACCCAGTACTTC. Protein sequence: CASSNFPWEETQYF.

In this sample, this clonotype turned up a few times. The rearrangement links TRBV6-1 to TRBJ2-5, with 12 bases aligning to TRBD2. Trimming removed 6 bases from V and 5 bases from J; junction bases left unmatched: 22. Germline V lookup: CDR1 MNHNS, CDR2 SASEGT. The CDR3 length is 20 residues. The CDR3 nucleotides are TGTGCCAGCAGAGCCCTCCCCGGACTAGCGGGAAATCATCGGGGGGAGACCCAGTACTTC. This translates into CASRALPGLAGNHRGETQYF.